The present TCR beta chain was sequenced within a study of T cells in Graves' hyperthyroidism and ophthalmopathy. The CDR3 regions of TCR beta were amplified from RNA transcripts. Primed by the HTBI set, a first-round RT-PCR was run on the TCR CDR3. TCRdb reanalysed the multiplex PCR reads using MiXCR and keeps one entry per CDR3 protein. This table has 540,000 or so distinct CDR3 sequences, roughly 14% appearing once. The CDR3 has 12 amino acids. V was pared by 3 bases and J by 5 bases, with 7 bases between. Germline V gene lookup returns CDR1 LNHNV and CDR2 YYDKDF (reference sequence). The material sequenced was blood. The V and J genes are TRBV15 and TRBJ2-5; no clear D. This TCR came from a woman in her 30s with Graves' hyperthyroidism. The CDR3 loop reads CATSSGWETQYF. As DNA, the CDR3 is TGTGCCACCAGCAGCGGGTGGGAGACCCAGTACTTC.